Given below is one T cell receptor (beta chain) in context. Its specificity is unknown. This sample was taken from a study of cytomegalovirus exposure and HLA in healthy donors. Amplification used 60 Vbeta primers and 13 Jbeta primers. This table comes from immunoSEQ multiplex PCR, and its TCRdb copy is limited to in-frame clones, with some not included. The data show about 160,000 clones, around four fifths seen once. CDR3 size: 14 residues. After removal of 5 bases from V and 1 base from J, the junction contained 2 bases not matched to a gene. CDR1 is SGHAT and CDR2 is FQNNGV in the germline V gene. Study-wide results and limits: Later analysis suggested most CMV-associated TCR beta chains were HLA-restricted. Owing to their indistinguishability, certain V segments, notably TRBV6-2 and TRBV6-3, were excluded.

Sequencing used PBMCs. The clonotype comes from a man over 45 in good health and CMV-seropositive. This chain uses TRBV11-2 with TRBJ2-3; 8 bases align to TRBD1. CDR3 loop: CASSQTGGTDTQYF. The CDR3 DNA follows: TGTGCCAGCAGCCAGACAGGGGGCACAGATACGCAGTATTTT. The whole variable domain, remainder taken from reference TRBV11-2 and TRBJ2-3, is EAGVAQSPRYKIIEKRQSVAFWCNPISGHATLYWYQQILGQGPKLLIQFQNNGVVDDSQLPKDRFSAERLKGVDSTLKIQPAKLEDSAVYLCASSQTGGTDTQYFGPGTRLTVL.